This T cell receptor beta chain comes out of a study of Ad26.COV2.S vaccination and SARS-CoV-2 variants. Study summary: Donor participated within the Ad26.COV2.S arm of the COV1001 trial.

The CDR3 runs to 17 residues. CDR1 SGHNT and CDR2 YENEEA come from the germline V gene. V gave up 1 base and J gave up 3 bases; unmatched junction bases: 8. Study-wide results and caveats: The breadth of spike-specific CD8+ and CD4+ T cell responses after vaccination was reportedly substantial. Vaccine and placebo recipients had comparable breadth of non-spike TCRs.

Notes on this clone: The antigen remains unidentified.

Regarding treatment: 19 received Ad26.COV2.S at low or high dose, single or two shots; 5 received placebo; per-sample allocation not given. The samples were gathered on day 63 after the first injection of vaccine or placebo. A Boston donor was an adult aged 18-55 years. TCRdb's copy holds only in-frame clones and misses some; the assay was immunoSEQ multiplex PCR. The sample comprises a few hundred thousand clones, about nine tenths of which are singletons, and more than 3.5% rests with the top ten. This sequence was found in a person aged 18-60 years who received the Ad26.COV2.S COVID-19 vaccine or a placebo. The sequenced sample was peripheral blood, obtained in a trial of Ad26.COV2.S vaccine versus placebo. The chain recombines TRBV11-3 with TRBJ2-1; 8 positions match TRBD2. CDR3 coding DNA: TGTGCCAGCAGCTTAGCCAGCGGGAGAGGATTCTACAATGAGCAGTTCTTC. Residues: CASSLASGRGFYNEQFF.